These 27 T cell receptor beta chains were sequenced from one sample in a study of blood T cell repertoires in COVID-19. Assay used: immunoSEQ multiplex PCR; TCRdb lists only in-frame clones, some missing. The sample records some 180,000 clones, more than 80% being singletons. The sequencing input was PBMCs or T cells enriched from blood (not recorded which). These receptors were obtained from a man between 40 and 49 years old who had recovered from COVID-19.

The chain recombines TRBV3-1 (or the pseudogene TRBV3-2) with TRBJ1-1; tentative D call: TRBD1 (5 bases). Trimming stripped 3 bases from V and 8 bases from J, with 10 bases between. Germline V gene lookup returns CDR1 LGHDT and CDR2 YNNKEL (reference sequence). This CDR3 is 12 amino acids long. The CDR3 region has the DNA TGTGCCAGCAGCCATAGGAGGGGCGAAGCTTTCTTT. This codes for CASSHRRGEAFF.

This clone was seen once. This chain uses TRBV25-1 with TRBJ1-1; 9 bases agree with TRBD1. Looked up from germline, CDR1 is MGHDK and CDR2 is SYGVNS. Trimming cost V 6 bases and J 5 bases; bases outside gene matches: 7. The CDR3 has 14 residues. The CDR3 loop reads CASSLGQGRTEAFF. DNA for the CDR3: TGTGCCAGCAGCTTGGGACAGGGTAGGACTGAAGCTTTCTTT.

A single count supports this clone. The chain has TRBV14 and TRBJ1-5, with TRBD1 matching over 7 bases. The CDR3 consists of 9 residues. Germline CDR1 reads SGHDN; CDR2 reads FVKESK. CDR3 sequence (DNA): TGTCCTCAGGGGGAGCCCCAGCATTTT. Its translation is CPQGEPQHF. Full variable domain (remainder filled in from reference TRBV14 and TRBJ1-5): EAGVTQFPSHSVIEKGQTVTLRCDPISGHDNLYWYRRVMGKEIKFLLHFVKESKQDESGMPNNRFLAERTGGTYSTLKVQPAELEDSGVYFCPQGEPQHFGDGTRLSIL.

The gene calls are TRBV5-1 and TRBJ1-1; tentative D call: TRBD1 (6 bases). V was clipped by 0 bases and J by 0 bases, with 9 bases between them. CDR3 length equals 15 residues. Germline V gene data show CDR1 as SGHRS and CDR2 as YFSETQ. DNA for the CDR3: TGCGCCAGCAGCTTGGTGTCAGGGGTGAACACTGAAGCTTTCTTT. Residues: CASSLVSGVNTEAFF.

The chain links TRBV19 to TRBJ1-4, with 9 bases that match TRBD1. Germline CDR1 is LNHDA and CDR2 is SQIVND (reference sequence). The trim removed 4 bases at V and 8 bases at J, leaving 8 bases unmatched. This CDR3 is 15 amino acids long. The CDR3 nucleotides read TGTGCCAGTAGTAGAGGACAGGGGATTGGGGAAAAACTGTTTTTT. Translated, it gives CASSRGQGIGEKLFF.

The J gene is TRBJ1-5, the V gene TRBV11-2; TRBD1 matches at 11 bases. Losses at the gene ends were 4 bases for V and 8 bases for J; bases not matched to a gene: 4. The germline CDR1 and CDR2 sequences are SGHAT and FQNNGV. The CDR3 has 14 residues. The CDR3 protein is CASSSGTGGEPQHF. The CDR3 DNA reads as TGTGCCAGCAGCTCCGGGACAGGGGGTGAGCCCCAGCATTTT.

This clone was observed once. The chain couples TRBV11-3 to TRBJ2-7, with 8 bases lining up with TRBD1. The CDR3 has 16 amino acids. J gave up 5 bases and V 4 bases, and 13 bases lay outside the gene matches. Germline V lookup: CDR1 SGHNT, CDR2 YENEEA. In nucleotides, the CDR3 is TGTGCCAGCAGCTCGAGAGAATGGACAGGGTATGACGAGCAGTACTTC. This encodes CASSSREWTGYDEQYF.

The rearrangement joins TRBV12-5 to TRBJ2-7, with TRBD1 matching over 9 bases. The CDR3 extends over 14 amino acids. V lost 7 bases and J lost 5; bases outside the gene matches: 9. The germline CDR1 and CDR2 sequences are LGHNT and FRNRAP. CDR3 in DNA: TGTGCTAGTGCCTCCCGACAGGGGGTGGACGAGCAGTACTTC. As protein: CASASRQGVDEQYF.

This clone is a singleton in its sample. The chain recombines TRBV11-2 with TRBJ1-6; 10 positions match TRBD1. Per the germline V gene, CDR1 is SGHAT and CDR2 is FQNNGV. V gave up 3 bases and J gave up 7 bases; unmatched junction bases: 9. CDR3 size: 17 residues. DNA for the CDR3: TGTGCCAGCAGCTTGGACTCGGGACAGGGGAAGAATTCACCCCTCCACTTT. Its protein is CASSLDSGQGKNSPLHF.

The chain links TRBV11-3 to TRBJ1-1, with 7 bases that match TRBD1. Germline lookup yields CDR1 SGHNT and CDR2 YENEEA. J gave up 2 bases and V 5 bases, and 17 bases lay outside the gene matches. There are 18 residues in the CDR3. CDR3 protein: CASSPAGTRGYANTEAFF. CDR3 coding DNA: TGTGCCAGCAGCCCCGCTGGTACCAGGGGGTATGCTAACACTGAAGCTTTCTTT.

The rearrangement links TRBV11-2 to TRBJ2-1; 8 bases line up with TRBD2. J was trimmed by 8 bases and V by 1 base; bases with no gene match: 1. CDR3 length: 13 amino acids. CDR1 and CDR2 from the germline V gene are SGHAT and FQNNGV. CDR3 in amino acids: CASSLVGGDEQFF. The DNA for the CDR3 is TGTGCCAGCAGCTTAGTCGGGGGGGATGAGCAGTTCTTC.

V gene TRBV21-1 combines with J gene TRBJ2-3; the table's D call of TRBD2 was not tested on the DNA. TRBV21-1 is listed as a pseudogene. The CDR3 covers 16 residues. In DNA form, the CDR3 reads TGTGCCAGCAGCAATTCTAGCGGAGGAACGACAGATACGCAGTATTTT. This encodes CASSNSSGGTTDTQYF.

Turning to this clone: Compared with germline, one end of the junction differs, possibly owing to a read error. The chain couples TRBV9 to TRBJ1-2, with TRBD1 identical over 11 bases. This CDR3 is 12 amino acids long. Germline V CDR1 and CDR2: SGDLS, YYNGEE. For the CDR3, the DNA is TGTGCCAGCAGCGCCCTCACCGGGACAGGGGGCTTC. Encoded protein: CASSALTGTGGF.

The chain joins TRBV30 to TRBJ1-4; 7 positions agree with TRBD1. Germline V CDR1 and CDR2: GTSNPN, SVGIG (reference sequence). This CDR3 region has 14 residues. Trimming removed 2 bases from V and 2 bases from J; junction bases left unmatched: 2. As DNA, the CDR3 is TGTGCCTGGAGTCCGACAGGGACTAATGAAAAACTGTTTTTT. Its translation is CAWSPTGTNEKLFF.

This clone showed up many times. This sequence joins TRBV18 and TRBJ1-3; 8 bases are a match to TRBD1. V was pared by 2 bases and J by 0 bases, with 9 bases of the junction left unmatched. CDR1 is KGHSH, CDR2 LQKENI, per germline. The CDR3 consists of 18 residues. The CDR3 nucleotides read TGTGCCAGCTCACCAAGGGGGACAGGAGCGATCTCTGGAAACACCATATATTTT. It translates to CASSPRGTGAISGNTIYF.

The chain links TRBV10-2 to TRBJ2-5; 16 nucleotides match TRBD2. V lost 5 bases, J lost 5 bases, and 2 bases stayed unmatched. CDR3 length: 15 amino acids. CDR1 is WSHSY and CDR2 is SAAADI in the germline V gene. The CDR3 protein is CASSPGLAGGETQYF. The CDR3 region has the DNA TGCGCCAGCAGTCCGGGACTAGCGGGAGGGGAGACCCAGTACTTC.

V usage is TRBV11-1 and J usage is TRBJ2-7, with D hard to call. V gave up 0 bases and J gave up 4 bases, with 7 bases separating them. This CDR3 spans 13 amino acids. Germline V lookup: CDR1 SGHAT, CDR2 FQDESV (reference sequence). In DNA, the CDR3 is TGTGCCAGCAGCTTAGCGCACTCTTACGAGCAGTACTTC. The encoded protein is CASSLAHSYEQYF. Together with reference TRBV11-1 and TRBJ2-7, the CDR3 gives the full variable domain: EAEVAQSPRYKITEKSQAVAFWCDPISGHATLYWYRQILGQGPELLVQFQDESVVDDSQLPKDRFSAERLKGVDSTLKIQPAELGDSAMYLCASSLAHSYEQYFGPGTRLTVT.

The CDR3 reads CASSMTGVEQYF. Written as DNA, the CDR3 is TGTGCCAGCAGTATGACAGGGGTAGAGCAGTACTTC. The rearrangement links TRBV27 to TRBJ2-7; 8 positions match TRBD1. Trimming removed 5 bases from V and 7 bases from J; junction bases left unmatched: 4. The CDR3 extends over 12 amino acids. Germline V gives CDR1 MNHEY, CDR2 SMNVEV (reference sequence).

This clone was seen just once. The J gene is TRBJ2-7, the V gene TRBV7-8; the match to TRBD1 covers 11 bases. This CDR3 has 17 amino acids. Per the germline V gene, CDR1 is SGHVS and CDR2 is FQNEAQ. Trimming cost V 6 bases and J 7 bases; bases outside gene matches: 17. In DNA, the CDR3 is TGTGCCAGCAGGCCCATAATACGTCCCGGGACAGGGGGGGAGCAGTACTTC. It encodes CASRPIIRPGTGGEQYF.

The table lists this clone with a few counts. The CDR3 coding sequence is TGTGCCAGCAGTTCCGAGGGAGCGGGCTCACCCCTCCACTTT. Translated, it gives CASSSEGAGSPLHF. This rearrangement joins TRBV27 to TRBJ1-6; D gene uncertain. There are 14 residues in the CDR3. From germline, CDR1 is MNHEY and CDR2 SMNVEV (reference sequence). V lost 4 bases and J 10 bases, leaving 14 bases between the germline ends.

The chain carries TRBV7-8 and TRBJ1-2; no clear D gene. Looked up from germline, CDR1 is SGHVS and CDR2 is FQNEAQ. The CDR3 runs to 12 residues. V dropped 5 bases and J dropped 4 bases, with 8 bases sitting between them. CDR3 in DNA: TGTGCCAGCAGCCCTACTCGCTATGGCTACACCTTC. It specifies CASSPTRYGYTF.

The rearrangement uses TRBV12-5 and TRBJ1-1; D is possibly TRBD1 (6 bases). Trimming removed 5 bases from V and 2 bases from J, with 9 bases in between. Germline CDR1 LGHNT, CDR2 FRNRAP. The CDR3 length is 13 residues. The CDR3 loop reads CASGPDSNTEAFF. The CDR3 DNA sequence: TGTGCTAGTGGTCCGGACAGCAACACTGAAGCTTTCTTT.

This clone was seen once. V is TRBV14 and J is TRBJ1-2; D not certain. V was trimmed by 0 bases and J by 4 bases, leaving 15 bases between them. The CDR3 has 16 residues. Germline V gene sequence: CDR1 SGHDN, CDR2 FVKESK. The CDR3 reads CASSQDTSTAPYGYTF. The CDR3 DNA follows: TGTGCCAGCAGCCAAGATACGTCTACAGCTCCCTATGGCTACACCTTC.

V and J are TRBV2 and TRBJ1-2; tentative D call: TRBD1 (5 bases). Germline CDR1 SNHLY, CDR2 FYNNEI. This CDR3 is 15 amino acids long. V was trimmed by 4 bases and J by 5 bases, leaving 17 bases between them. CDR3 protein: CASSVLPGKLYGYTF. The CDR3 DNA sequence: TGTGCCAGCAGTGTCCTGCCAGGGAAATTGTATGGCTACACCTTC. The full variable domain, with the rest looked up from reference TRBV2 and TRBJ1-2, is EPEVTQTPSHQVTQMGQEVILRCVPISNHLYFYWYRQILGQKVEFLVSFYNNEISEKSEIFDDQFSVERPDGSNFTLKIRSTKLEDSAMYFCASSVLPGKLYGYTFGSGTRLTVV.

J is TRBJ1-2 and V is TRBV6-5; D not certain. The ends were cut back, 6 bases at V and 2 bases at J, with 16 bases in the middle. This CDR3 comprises 15 residues. The V gene's germline CDR1 is MNHEY and CDR2 SVGAGI. The CDR3 nucleotides are TGTGCCAGCAGGACGAGACTTAGTACAAACTATGGCTACACCTTC. It yields the protein CASRTRLSTNYGYTF.

The chain combines TRBV18 with TRBJ1-5; D is possibly TRBD1 (6 bases). The CDR3 extends over 17 amino acids. Germline CDR1 reads KGHSH; CDR2 reads LQKENI. V dropped 4 bases and J dropped 4 bases, with 20 bases sitting between them. CDR3 DNA sequence: TGTGCCAGCTCACTCCAGCCCTCCGGGACACCAAATCAGCCCCAGCATTTT. Translated: CASSLQPSGTPNQPQHF. Supplemented by reference TRBV18 and TRBJ1-5, the full variable domain reads NAGVMQNPRHLVRRRGQEARLRCSPMKGHSHVYWYRQLPEEGLKFMVYLQKENIIDESGMPKERFSAEFPKEGPSILRIQQVVRGDSAAYFCASSLQPSGTPNQPQHFGDGTRLSIL.

The chain uses TRBV12-5 and TRBJ2-6; possible D gene TRBD1, 5 bases. The CDR3 is made up of 20 amino acids. Germline V gene lookup returns CDR1 LGHNT and CDR2 FRNRAP. The germline V and J ends were trimmed by 0 bases and 1 base, with 19 bases remaining between them. This CDR3 is CASGLVGGADHSSGANVLTF. In DNA, the CDR3 is TGTGCTAGTGGTTTGGTAGGTGGGGCGGACCATTCATCTGGGGCCAACGTCCTGACTTTC. The full variable domain, with the rest looked up from reference TRBV12-5 and TRBJ2-6, is DARVTQTPRHKVTEMGQEVTMRCQPILGHNTVFWYRQTMMQGLELLAYFRNRAPLDDSGMPKDRFSAEMPDATLATLKIQPSEPRDSAVYFCASGLVGGADHSSGANVLTFGAGSRLTVL.